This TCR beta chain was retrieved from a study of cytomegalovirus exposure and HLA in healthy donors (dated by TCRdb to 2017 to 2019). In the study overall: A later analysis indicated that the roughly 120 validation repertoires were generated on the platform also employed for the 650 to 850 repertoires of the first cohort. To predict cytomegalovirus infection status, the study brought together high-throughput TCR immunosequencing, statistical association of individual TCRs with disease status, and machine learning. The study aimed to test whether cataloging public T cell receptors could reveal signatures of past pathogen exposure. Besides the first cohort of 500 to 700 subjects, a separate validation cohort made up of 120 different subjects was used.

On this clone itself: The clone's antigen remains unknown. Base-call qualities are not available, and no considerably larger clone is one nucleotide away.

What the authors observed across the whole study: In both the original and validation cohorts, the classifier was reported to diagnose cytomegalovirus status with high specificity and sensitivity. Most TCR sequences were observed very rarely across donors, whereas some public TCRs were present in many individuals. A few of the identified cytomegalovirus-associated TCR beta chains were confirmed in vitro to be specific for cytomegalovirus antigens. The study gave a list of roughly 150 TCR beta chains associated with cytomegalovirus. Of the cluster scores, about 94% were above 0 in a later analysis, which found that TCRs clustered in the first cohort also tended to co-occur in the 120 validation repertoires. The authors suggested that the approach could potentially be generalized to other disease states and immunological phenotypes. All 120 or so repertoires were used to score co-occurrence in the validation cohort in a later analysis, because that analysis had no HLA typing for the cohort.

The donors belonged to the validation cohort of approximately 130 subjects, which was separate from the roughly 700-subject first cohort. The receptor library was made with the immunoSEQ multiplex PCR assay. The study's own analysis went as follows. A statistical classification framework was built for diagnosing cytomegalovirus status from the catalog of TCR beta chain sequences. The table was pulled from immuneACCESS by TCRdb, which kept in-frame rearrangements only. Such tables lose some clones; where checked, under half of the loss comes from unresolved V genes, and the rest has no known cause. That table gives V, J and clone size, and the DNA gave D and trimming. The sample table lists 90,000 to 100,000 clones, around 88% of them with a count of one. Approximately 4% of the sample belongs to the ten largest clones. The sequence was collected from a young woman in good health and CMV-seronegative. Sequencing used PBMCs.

The sequenced DNA: TGCGCCAGCAGCCAGTTCCCCAGTGGTGAGCAGTTCTTC. This codes for CASSQFPSGEQFF. This sequence uses TRBV4-3 and TRBJ2-1; no D gene is confidently identified. As encoded in the germline V gene, CDR1 is LGHNA while CDR2 is YSLEER. V and J are truncated by 3 bases and 9 bases respectively, leaving an intervening sequence of 12 bases. The CDR3 holds 13 amino acids from the cysteine to the phenylalanine. CDR3 DNA only is kept here, 39 bases in frame from base 1.